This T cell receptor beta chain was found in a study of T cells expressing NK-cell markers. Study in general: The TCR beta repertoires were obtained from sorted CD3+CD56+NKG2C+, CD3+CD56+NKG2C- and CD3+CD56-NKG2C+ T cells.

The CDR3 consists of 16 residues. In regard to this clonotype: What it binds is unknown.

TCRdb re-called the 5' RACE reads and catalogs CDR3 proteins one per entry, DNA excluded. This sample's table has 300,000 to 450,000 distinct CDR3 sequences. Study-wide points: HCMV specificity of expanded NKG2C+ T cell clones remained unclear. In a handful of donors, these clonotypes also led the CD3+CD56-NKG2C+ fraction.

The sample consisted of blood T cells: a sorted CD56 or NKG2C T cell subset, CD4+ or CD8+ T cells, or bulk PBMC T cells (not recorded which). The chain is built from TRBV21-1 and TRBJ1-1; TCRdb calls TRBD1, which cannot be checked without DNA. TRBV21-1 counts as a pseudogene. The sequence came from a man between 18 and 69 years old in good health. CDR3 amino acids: CASMRRGGHVYTEAFF.